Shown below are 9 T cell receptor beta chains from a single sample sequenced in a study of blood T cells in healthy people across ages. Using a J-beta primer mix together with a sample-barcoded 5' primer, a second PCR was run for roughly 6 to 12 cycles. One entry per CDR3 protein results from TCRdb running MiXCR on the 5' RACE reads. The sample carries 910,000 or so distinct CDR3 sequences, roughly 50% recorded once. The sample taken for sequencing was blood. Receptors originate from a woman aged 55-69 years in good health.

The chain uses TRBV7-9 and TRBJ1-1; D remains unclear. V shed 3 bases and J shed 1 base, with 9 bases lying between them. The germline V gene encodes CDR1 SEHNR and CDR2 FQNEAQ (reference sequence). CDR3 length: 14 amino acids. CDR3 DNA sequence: TGTGCCAGCAGCTTCCGGACGGCGAACACTGAAGCTTTCTTT. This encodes CASSFRTANTEAFF.

This CDR3 reads CSAQPGTVGETQYF. DNA for the CDR3: TGCAGTGCTCAGCCCGGGACAGTAGGAGAGACCCAGTACTTC. The rearrangement joins TRBV20-1 to TRBJ2-5; 7 nucleotides agree with TRBD1. V trimming: 5 bases; J trimming: 4 bases; junction bases outside the gene matches: 10. Germline assignment: CDR1 DFQATT and CDR2 SNEGSKA (reference sequence). CDR3 size: 14 residues.

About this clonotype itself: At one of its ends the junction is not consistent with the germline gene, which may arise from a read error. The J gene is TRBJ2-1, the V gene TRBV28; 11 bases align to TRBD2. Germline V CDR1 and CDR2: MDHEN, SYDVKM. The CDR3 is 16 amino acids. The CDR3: CASGLIAGGRFDEQFF. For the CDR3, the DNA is TGTGCCAGCGGTTTAATAGCGGGAGGGCGTTTCGATGAGCAGTTCTTC.

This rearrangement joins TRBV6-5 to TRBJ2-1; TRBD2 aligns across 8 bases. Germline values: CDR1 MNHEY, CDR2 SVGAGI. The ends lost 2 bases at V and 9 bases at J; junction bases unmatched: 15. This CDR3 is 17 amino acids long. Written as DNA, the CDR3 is TGTGCCAGCAGTTACGACCCTCTCGCGGGAGGCTTGGGTGAGCAGTTCTTC. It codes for CASSYDPLAGGLGEQFF.

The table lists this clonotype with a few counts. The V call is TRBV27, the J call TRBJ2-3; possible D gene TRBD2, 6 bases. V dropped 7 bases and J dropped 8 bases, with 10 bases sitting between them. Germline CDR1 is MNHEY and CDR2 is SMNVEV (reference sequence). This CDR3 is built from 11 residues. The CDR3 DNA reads TGTGCCAGCACCGCCGGGAGTACGCAGTATTTT. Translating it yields CASTAGSTQYF.

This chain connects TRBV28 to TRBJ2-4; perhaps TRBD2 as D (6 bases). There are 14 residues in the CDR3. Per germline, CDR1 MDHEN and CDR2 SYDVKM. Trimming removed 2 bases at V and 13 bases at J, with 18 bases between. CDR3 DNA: TGTGCCAGCAGTTTAGGAGGGATGTCTTGGGAGCAGTACTTC. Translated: CASSLGGMSWEQYF.

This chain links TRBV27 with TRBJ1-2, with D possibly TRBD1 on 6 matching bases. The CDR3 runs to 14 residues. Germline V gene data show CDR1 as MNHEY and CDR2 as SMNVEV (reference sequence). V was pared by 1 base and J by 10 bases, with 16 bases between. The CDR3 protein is CASSLWGALDPYTF. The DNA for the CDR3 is TGTGCCAGCAGTTTATGGGGGGCGCTAGACCCCTACACCTTC.

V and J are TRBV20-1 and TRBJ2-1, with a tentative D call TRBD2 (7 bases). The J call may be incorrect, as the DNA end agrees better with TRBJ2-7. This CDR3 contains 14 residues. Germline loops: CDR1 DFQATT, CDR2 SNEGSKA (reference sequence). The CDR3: CSARLPGGRYEQYF. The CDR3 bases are TGCAGTGCTAGATTGCCGGGGGGCCGCTACGAGCAGTACTTC.

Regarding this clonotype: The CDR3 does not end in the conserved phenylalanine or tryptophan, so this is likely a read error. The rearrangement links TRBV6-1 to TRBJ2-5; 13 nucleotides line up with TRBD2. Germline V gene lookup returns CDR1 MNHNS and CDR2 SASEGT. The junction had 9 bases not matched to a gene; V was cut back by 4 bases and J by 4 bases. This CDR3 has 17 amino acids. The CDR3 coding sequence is TGTGCCAGCAGTGGTACTACTAGCGGGAGGGCCGCAGAGACCCAGTACCTC. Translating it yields CASSGTTSGRAAETQYL.